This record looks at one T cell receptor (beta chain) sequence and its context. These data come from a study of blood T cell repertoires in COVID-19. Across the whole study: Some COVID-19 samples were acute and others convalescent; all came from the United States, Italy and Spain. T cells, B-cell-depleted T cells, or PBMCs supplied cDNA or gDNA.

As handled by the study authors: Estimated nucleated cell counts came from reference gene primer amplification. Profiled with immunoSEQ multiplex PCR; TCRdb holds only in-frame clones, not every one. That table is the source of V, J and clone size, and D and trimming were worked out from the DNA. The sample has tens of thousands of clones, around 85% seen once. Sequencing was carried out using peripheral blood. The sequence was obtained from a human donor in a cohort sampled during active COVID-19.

CDR3 DNA sequence: TGTGCCAGCAGCTTGGGGAGTGGAGTGAACACTGAAGCTTTCTTT. Translated: CASSLGSGVNTEAFF. The rearrangement joins TRBV5-8 to TRBJ1-1; D is ambiguous. The germline V and J ends were trimmed by 0 bases and 0 bases, with 9 bases remaining between them. This CDR3 has 15 amino acids. Germline V lookup: CDR1 SGHTS, CDR2 YDEGEE.